This T cell receptor beta chain was captured by sequencing in a study of T cell repertoires and HLA-DP antigens. Untouched CD4+ T cells were bead-isolated at approximately 98% purity. Concerning this clone: The antigen is undetermined.

CDR1 is MNHNS and CDR2 is SASEGT in the germline V gene. Trimming took off 7 bases at V and 7 bases at J, with 16 bases between the two ends. The CDR3 runs to 13 residues. Pre-culture CD4+ samples were sequenced deeply, targeting 200,000 T cell genomes. Using immunoSEQ multiplex PCR, the repertoire was profiled, and TCRdb retains in-frame clones only, with some absent. Of approximately 110,000 clones listed, 80% to 95% were seen once; the top ten hold roughly 0.3%. The receptor was isolated from a woman aged 18-29 years in good health and CMV-seronegative. The sequencing input was CD4+ T cells from PBMCs. This chain links TRBV6-1 with TRBJ1-2; a possible D gene is TRBD1 (5 bases). This CDR3 reads CASTKTAVGGYTF. In nucleotides, the CDR3 is TGTGCCAGCACCAAGACAGCTGTGGGTGGCTACACCTTC.